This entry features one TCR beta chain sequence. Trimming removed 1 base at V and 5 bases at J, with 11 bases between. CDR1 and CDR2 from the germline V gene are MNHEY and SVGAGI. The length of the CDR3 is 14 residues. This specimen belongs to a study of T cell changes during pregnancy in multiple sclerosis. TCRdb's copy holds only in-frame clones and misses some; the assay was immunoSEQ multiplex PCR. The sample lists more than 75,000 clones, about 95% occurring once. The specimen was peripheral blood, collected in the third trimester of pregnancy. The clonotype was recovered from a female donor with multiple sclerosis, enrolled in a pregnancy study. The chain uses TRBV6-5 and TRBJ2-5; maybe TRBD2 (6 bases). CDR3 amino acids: CASSYWGDLETQYF. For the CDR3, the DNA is TGTGCCAGCAGTTACTGGGGGGACTTGGAGACCCAGTACTTC.